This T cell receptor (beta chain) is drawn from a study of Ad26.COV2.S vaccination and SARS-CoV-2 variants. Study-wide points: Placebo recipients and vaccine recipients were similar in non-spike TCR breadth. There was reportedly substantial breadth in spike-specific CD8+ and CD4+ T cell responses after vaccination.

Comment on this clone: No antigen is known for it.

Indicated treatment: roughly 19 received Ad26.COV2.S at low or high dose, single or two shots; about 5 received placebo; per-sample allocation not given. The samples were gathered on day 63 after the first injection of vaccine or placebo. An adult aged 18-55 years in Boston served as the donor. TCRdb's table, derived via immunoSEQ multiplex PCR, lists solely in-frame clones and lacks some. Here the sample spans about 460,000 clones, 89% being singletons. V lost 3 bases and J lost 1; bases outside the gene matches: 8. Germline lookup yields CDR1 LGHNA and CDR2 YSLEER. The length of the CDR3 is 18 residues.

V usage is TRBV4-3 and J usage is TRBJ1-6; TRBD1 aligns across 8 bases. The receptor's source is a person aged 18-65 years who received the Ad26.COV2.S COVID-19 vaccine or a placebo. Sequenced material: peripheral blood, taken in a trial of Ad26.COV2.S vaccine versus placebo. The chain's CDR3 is CASSQDQGARSYNSPLHF. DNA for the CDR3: TGCGCCAGCAGCCAGGATCAGGGGGCGCGGTCCTATAATTCACCCCTCCACTTT.